This T cell receptor beta chain was profiled in a study of blood T cell repertoires in COVID-19. This clone was seen a single time. The germline V gene encodes CDR1 KGHDR and CDR2 SFDVKD. The CDR3 totals 15 residues. V trimming: 4 bases; J trimming: 3 bases; junction bases outside the gene matches: 4. Sequenced by immunoSEQ multiplex PCR; TCRdb stores in-frame clones only, minus some. The repertoire consists of 200,000 to 250,000 clones, with roughly 76% occurring once and the leading ten covering roughly 8%. The chain carries TRBV24-1 and TRBJ2-2; TRBD1 matches at 7 bases. The receptor was isolated from a woman of 80 years or more with COVID-19, enrolled during active disease. The material sequenced was peripheral blood. The CDR3 bases are TGTGCCACCAGTGAAGGGGACAGTTACACCGGGGAGCTGTTTTTT. Its protein product is CATSEGDSYTGELFF.